These T cell receptor beta chains were read from a single sample in a study of T cells expressing NK-cell markers. TCRdb re-called the 5' RACE reads and catalogs CDR3 proteins one per entry, DNA excluded. This sample contains hundreds of thousands of distinct CDR3 sequences. Specimen: blood T cells: a sorted CD56 or NKG2C T cell subset, CD4+ or CD8+ T cells, or bulk PBMC T cells (not recorded which). All receptors derive from a man between 18 and 29 years old in good health. Both conserved end residues are part of each CDR3. Each record gives: V gene, J gene, CDR3 protein.

>TRBV7-2|TRBJ2-5
CASSFQTETQYF
>TRBV7-2|TRBJ1-2
CASSLARVANYGYTF
>TRBV28|TRBJ2-3
CASSKGDYPGTDTQYF
>TRBV14|TRBJ2-3
CASSRGSQHTDTQYF
>TRBV6-1|TRBJ2-3
CASRNRGISSTDTQYF
>TRBV12-3/TRBV12-4|TRBJ2-1
CASSAPGLFRPDNEQFF
>TRBV7-3|TRBJ2-3
CASSPHHRGESTDTQYF
>TRBV4-2|TRBJ2-1
CASSTKSPGNEQFF
>TRBV6-1|TRBJ2-1
CASNAKGRLNEQFF
>TRBV11-2|TRBJ2-3
CASSSIRTSADTQYF
>TRBV5-1|TRBJ1-1
CASSWDRVFGEAFF
>TRBV12-3/TRBV12-4|TRBJ2-1
CASSLSGTLTGNEQFF
>TRBV25-1|TRBJ2-1
CASSGGRGTYNEQFF
>TRBV7-9|TRBJ1-5
CASSLAHANQPQHF
>TRBV29-1|TRBJ2-1
CSVVSGSGLASIGEQFF
>TRBV6-5|TRBJ2-2
CASSRPVAPGGKVGELFF
>TRBV27|TRBJ1-2
CASSETGIGYTF
>TRBV21-1|TRBJ2-5
CASSAFSGTSRETQYF
>TRBV12-3/TRBV12-4|TRBJ2-1
CASTLRDSITGQFF
>TRBV29-1|TRBJ1-1
CSVSRDSPEAFF
>TRBV7-2|TRBJ2-3
CASSFGAGGSTDTQYF
>TRBV20-1|TRBJ2-5
CSASTAGPGPGETQYF
>TRBV20-1|TRBJ2-1
CSANIGTSYTNEQFF
>TRBV24-1|TRBJ2-7
CATSNKTGGEQYF
>TRBV5-5|TRBJ2-1
CASSSDRRLYNEQFF
>TRBV28|TRBJ2-7
CASSQNVGQGSHEQYF
>TRBV30|TRBJ1-5
CAWSNGQAQHF
>TRBV20-1|TRBJ2-1
CSARDLGEVYLYEQFF
>TRBV5-6|TRBJ2-1
CASSWRRIYNEQFF
>TRBV5-1|TRBJ2-3
CASSPSMASSTDTQYF
>TRBV4-1|TRBJ2-3
CASSQDLDTQYF
>TRBV3-1|TRBJ1-1
CASSPEKNTEAFF
>TRBV12-3/TRBV12-4|TRBJ2-1
CASSFLAGSSYNEQFF
>TRBV5-1|TRBJ1-1
CASSFMRIGGAEAFF
>TRBV10-3|TRBJ1-4
CAISHGTENEKLFF
>TRBV6-5|TRBJ2-5
CASSRSLPSGRGGETQYF
>TRBV5-1|TRBJ2-3
CASSYPGLAGLHTQYF